The 8 T cell receptor beta chains below all came from one sample that was sequenced in a study of response to subunit inactivated influenza vaccine. One entry per CDR3 protein results from TCRdb running MiXCR on the RT-PCR reads. Among hundreds of thousands of distinct CDR3 sequences listed, 16% were seen once. Source: CD4+ T cells sorted from PBMCs, taken around 2 years after vaccination. The receptors were sampled from a man between 50 and 75 years old who received an inactivated influenza vaccine.

This chain joins TRBV7-2 and TRBJ1-4; D might be TRBD1 (5 bases). The V and J ends lost 0 bases and 10 bases respectively, with 15 bases between them. Germline loops: CDR1 SGHTA, CDR2 FQGNSA. CDR3 length: 15 residues. The chain's CDR3 is CASSLARADAGKLFF. CDR3 nucleotides: TGTGCCAGCAGCTTAGCCAGGGCGGACGCTGGAAAACTGTTTTTT. The full variable domain, completed using reference TRBV7-2 and TRBJ1-4, is GAGVSQSPSNKVTEKGKDVELRCDPISGHTALYWYRQSLGQGLEFLIYFQGNSAPDKSGLPSDRFSAERTGGSVSTLTIQRTQQEDSAVYLCASSLARADAGKLFFGSGTQLSVL.

This clonotype has more than one count but fewer than ten. The J gene is TRBJ2-6, the V gene TRBV6-1, with a possible D match to TRBD1 (6 bases). V lost 6 bases, J lost 2 bases, and 14 bases lay in between. There are 16 residues in the CDR3. CDR1 and CDR2 from the germline V gene are MNHNS and SASEGT. CDR3 protein: CASSRTQGTGANVLTF. The CDR3 coding sequence is TGTGCCAGCAGCCGGACTCAGGGGACTGGGGCCAACGTCCTGACTTTC.

This clonotype was seen only a few times. The chain is built from TRBV20-1 and TRBJ2-1; 7 nucleotides match TRBD2. The CDR3 covers 15 residues. J lost 7 bases, V lost 0 bases, and 9 bases had no gene match. The germline V gene encodes CDR1 DFQATT and CDR2 SNEGSKA (reference sequence). CDR3 in DNA: TGCAGTGCTAGAGATAGCGGGTCCTCCAAAAATGAGCAGTTCTTC. Its translation is CSARDSGSSKNEQFF.

The chain couples TRBV6-5 to TRBJ1-3, with D unresolved. The CDR3 is 15 residues long. Trimming removed 2 bases from V and 2 bases from J, with 10 bases in between. The germline gives CDR1 MNHEY, CDR2 SVGAGI. The CDR3 is CASSYQRKPGNTIYF. The CDR3 coding sequence is TGTGCCAGCAGTTACCAGCGAAAACCTGGAAACACCATATATTTT.

This clonotype has a count of ten or more. The chain carries TRBV5-1 and TRBJ2-7; 10 bases fit TRBD2. V shed 0 bases, J shed 3 bases, and the junction held 0 bases outside the gene matches. Per germline, CDR1 SGHRS and CDR2 YFSETQ. This CDR3 is built from 14 residues. The CDR3 DNA is TGCGCCAGCAGCTTGGCTAGCGGGGGCTACGAGCAGTACTTC. Amino acid sequence: CASSLASGGYEQYF.

This clonotype occurred a few times. J is TRBJ2-3 and V is TRBV7-3; tentatively, D is TRBD1 or TRBD2 (6 bases each). This CDR3 is 16 amino acids long. CDR1 and CDR2 (germline): SGHTA, FQGTGA. The germline V and J ends were trimmed by 0 bases and 1 base, with 11 bases remaining between them. The CDR3 coding sequence is TGTGCCAGCAGCTTAACGGGGGGCGCAGGCACAGATACGCAGTATTTT. Its translation: CASSLTGGAGTDTQYF.

The V call is TRBV7-8, the J call TRBJ2-1; TRBD1 agrees at 8 bases. The germline V gene has CDR1 SGHVS and CDR2 FQNEAQ. The J segment lost 6 bases and the V segment lost 4 bases, leaving 8 bases of the junction unmatched. The CDR3 is 15 residues long. CDR3 in amino acids: CASSYLTGTGNEQFF. CDR3 in DNA: TGTGCCAGCAGCTACCTCACCGGGACAGGCAATGAGCAGTTCTTC.

The CDR3 reads CASSQGKETQYF. The CDR3 bases are TGTGCCAGCAGTCAGGGTAAAGAGACCCAGTACTTC. This chain uses TRBV2 with TRBJ2-5; D might be TRBD1 (5 bases). V shed 5 bases and J shed 3 bases, with 7 bases lying between them. Germline V CDR1 and CDR2: SNHLY, FYNNEI. This CDR3 is 12 amino acids long.